The source of this TCR beta chain is a study of T cell repertoires in cytomegalovirus infection. Study at large: Public TCR beta signatures marked donors with CMV infection and the matching HLA.

With respect to this clonotype: Its antigen is undetermined.

TCRdb reprocessed the reads with MiXCR, giving one entry per CDR3 protein. The data show over 100,000 distinct CDR3 sequences, 9.5% to 13% seen once. The CDR3 loop spans 17 amino acids. Germline lookup yields CDR1 MGHRA and CDR2 YSYEKL. Trimming removed 0 bases from V and 0 bases from J; junction bases left unmatched: 6. Findings and caveats of the study: Clonotypes of TCR beta that were HLA-C-restricted and CMV-specific dominated the ex vivo response. Pooled public TCR beta family frequency picked out CMV carriers with the relevant HLA.

The sequence came from a human donor in good health (CMV status not recorded). Some clones in this sample may be carry-over from other donors' samples. Sequencing was done on a sample of PBMCs, sequenced either directly or after in vitro stimulation (not recorded which). The chain is built from TRBV4-1 and TRBJ2-5, with 8 positions matching TRBD2. The CDR3 DNA sequence: TGCGCCAGCAGCCAAGATCCCGGGAGGGCCGACCAAGAGACCCAGTACTTC. Protein product: CASSQDPGRADQETQYF.